This T cell receptor beta chain was sequenced during a study of shared clonotypes between healthy human individuals (dated by TCRdb to about 2020). Looking at the study overall: The cohort included a few men and a couple of women between 18 and 49 years of age. Blood TCR repertoires of five healthy adults were deeply sequenced to estimate repertoire size and the extent of clonotype sharing between individuals. To increase sequencing depth and limit assay-specific biases, TCR repertoire library preparation and sequencing were carried out by different laboratories using diverse techniques. Leukapheresis yielded between about 0.85 and 9 billion PBMCs per donor. The research as a whole found: Because the study included only a small number of donors, the genetic and exposure-history diversity represented was limited. Pairwise subsampling led to the expectation that sequencing depth would affect the degree of clonotype sharing among donors. Only blood was sampled, and tissue TCR repertoires likely differ from those in blood.

The CDR3, from cysteine to phenylalanine, totals 13 residues. The DNA shown is the 39-base CDR3, in frame from base 1. The junction shows trimming of 2 bases on V and 5 bases on J, plus 9 bases between the germline ends. The germline V gene sets CDR1 to MDHEN and CDR2 to SYDVKM. A word on this clone: The clone's antigen remains unknown. The input lacks base qualities; no much larger clone sits a single base away.

Using the deep immunoSEQ assay, TCR CDR3 regions were amplified from genomic DNA by multiplex PCR. Extracted genomic DNA from each cell subset was spread evenly across all wells of several immunoSEQ 96-well plates, with each plate serving as a replicate. For unsorted PBMC, approximately 290 ng of genomic DNA, equivalent to around 30,000 T cell genomes, went into each replicate PCR. Genomic DNA from unsorted PBMC was sequenced over ten immunoSEQ deep assay plates. Purified libraries were quantified with a Qubit 3.0 fluorometer, sized on a Bioanalyzer 2100, and re-quantified with the KAPA Library Quantification kit. Each immunoSEQ 96-well plate was sequenced on its own single-read 150-cycle Illumina NextSeq 550 flow cell. In the authors' own workflow: Because the immunoSEQ output included only junctional sequences and no quality scores, the filtering could not be the same as the filtering used for full-length reads. To assign V/J genes and CDR3, sequences were annotated using PyIR, a Python wrapper for IgBLAST v1.9, with IMGT germline references. Any read was removed if the V/J assignment was weak (E-value above 1e-6), the CDR3 was missing, or the read contained stop codons, out-of-frame junctions, or ambiguous translated residues. A V3J clonotype was defined by an identical inferred V gene, J gene, and CDR3 amino acid sequence. Percentage overlap between repertoires was calculated by dividing the number of shared unique clonotypes by the size of the smaller repertoire. Richness of each repertoire was evaluated using RTK rarefaction, the Chao1 estimator, and Recon v2.1 estimates of unobserved clonotypes. The source is immuneACCESS, and TCRdb retained only in-frame sequences with V and J called. Part of the clones is not carried over; for the studies checked, unresolved V genes explain less than half of this, and the remainder is unexplained. V and J calls and clone size follow that table, whereas D and trimming were derived from the DNA. The sample profile shows hundreds of thousands of clones; 79% of them were found once. The ten biggest clones cover less than 15% of the sample.

The donors were healthy, HIV-negative adults with no recently reported acute infections or vaccinations. Every donor was a Caucasian adult residing in Nashville, Tennessee, USA. In the unsorted samples, some 94 million PBMCs were counted, and genomic DNA was extracted using the QIAamp DNA Blood Mini kit. Blood was collected by leukapheresis, and PBMCs were isolated by Ficoll-Histopaque density gradient centrifugation and then cryopreserved in liquid nitrogen vapor phase. The V and J genes are TRBV28 and TRBJ2-5; the D region is possibly TRBD1 or TRBD2, each matching across 6 bases. Sequencing used PBMCs. This clonotype was obtained from a woman in her forties in good health. Some clones in this sample may be carry-over from other donors' samples. The CDR3 sequence is CASSLGGRETQYF. The nucleotide sequence is TGTGCCAGCAGTTTAGGGGGGCGTGAGACCCAGTACTTC.